Each of the 20 T cell receptor beta chains below was sequenced from the same sample in a study of CXCR3-negative and CXCR3-positive naive CD8 T cells (dated by TCRdb to about 2019). Sequencing took place on a NextSeq 550. The Human TCR Profiling Kit (MiLaboratory) was used to prepare UMI-labeled 5' RACE TRB cDNA libraries. After reprocessing by TCRdb, each CDR3 protein sequence is one entry, and no DNA is given. This sample's table has entries for over 55,000 distinct CDR3 sequences. Of the sample, about 25% is held by the ten largest clones. Source material: memory CD8+ T cells from blood. Read against the paper, the sample's cell subset or site label means: conventional CD8+ memory T cells (TMEM), sorted as controls. These receptors were collected from a human donor in good health. Some clones in this sample may be carry-over from other donors' samples.

The genes are TRBV30 and TRBJ2-1; TCRdb calls TRBD2, which cannot be checked without DNA. This CDR3 comprises 14 residues. Germline lookup yields CDR1 GTSNPN and CDR2 SVGIG (reference sequence). The CDR3 protein is CAWSTSGTYNEQFF.

The chain recombines TRBV11-2 with TRBJ2-1; TCRdb outputs TRBD2, but without DNA this stays unchecked. Germline loops: CDR1 SGHAT, CDR2 FQNNGV. CDR3 length equals 16 residues. Here the CDR3 reads CASSSRTSGGDNEQFF.

The CDR3 sequence is CASSFPPLRTGELFF. This rearrangement joins TRBV28 to TRBJ2-2; TCRdb proposes TRBD1, but this gene call is untestable without DNA. The germline gives CDR1 MDHEN, CDR2 SYDVKM. CDR3 length: 15 residues.

This chain links TRBV29-1 with TRBJ2-7; checking the TCRdb D call of TRBD1 is not possible without DNA. Germline-derived CDR1 and CDR2 are SQVTM and ANQGSEA. CDR3 length equals 15 residues. CDR3 loop: CSVRPGQGLSYEQYF.

The V and J genes are TRBV11-2 and TRBJ2-3. Looked up from germline, CDR1 is SGHAT and CDR2 is FQNNGV. The CDR3 covers 12 residues. The CDR3 loop reads CASSSSTDTQYF.

The chain is built from TRBV7-9 and TRBJ1-1; the TCRdb D gene call, TRBD1, has no DNA to confirm it. This CDR3 comprises 16 residues. Per germline, CDR1 SEHNR and CDR2 FQNEAQ (reference sequence). CDR3: CASSRLTGGKDTEAFF.

This chain joins TRBV6-5 and TRBJ2-2; TCRdb lists TRBD1, though no DNA is available to test this call. The CDR3 is 12 residues long. Germline loops: CDR1 MNHEY, CDR2 SVGAGI. This chain's CDR3 is CASQGNTGELFF.

This chain joins TRBV13 and TRBJ2-7; there is no DNA to check the TCRdb D call of TRBD2. Germline lookup yields CDR1 PRHDT and CDR2 FYEKMQ (reference sequence). This CDR3 has 16 residues. The CDR3: CASSLRGAGELYEQYF.

The chain joins TRBV6-2 or TRBV6-3 to TRBJ2-7; TCRdb outputs TRBD1, but without DNA this stays unchecked. The CDR3 totals 14 residues. Looked up from germline, CDR1 is MNHEY and CDR2 is SVGEGT. The CDR3 sequence: CASSYSNGGSEQYF.

CDR3: CASSVGGPNTDTQYF. The chain links TRBV9 to TRBJ2-3. The CDR3 length is 15 residues. Germline V gives CDR1 SGDLS, CDR2 YYNGEE.

The chain joins TRBV7-2 to TRBJ2-3; TCRdb gives TRBD1 as the D gene, but with no DNA this cannot be confirmed. The CDR3 sequence is 13 residues long. Germline V gives CDR1 SGHTA, CDR2 FQGNSA. CDR3 amino acids: CASSLPPWDTQYF. The variable domain in full, with the rest retrieved from reference TRBV7-2 and TRBJ2-3, is GAGVSQSPSNKVTEKGKDVELRCDPISGHTALYWYRQSLGQGLEFLIYFQGNSAPDKSGLPSDRFSAERTGGSVSTLTIQRTQQEDSAVYLCASSLPPWDTQYFGPGTRLTVL.

The J gene is TRBJ2-6, the V gene TRBV14; checking the TCRdb D call of TRBD1 is not possible without DNA. The CDR3 is 18 amino acids. In germline, CDR1 is SGHDN, CDR2 FVKESK. The CDR3 is CASSQTGTTGSGPNVLTF.

The genes are TRBV11-2 and TRBJ2-7. Germline CDR1 and CDR2: SGHAT and FQNNGV. The CDR3 runs 12 residues. The CDR3 here is CASSLDTYEQYF.

The chain employs TRBV6-5 and TRBJ1-1; TCRdb's D call of TRBD1 is untestable without DNA. Per the germline V gene, CDR1 is MNHEY and CDR2 is SVGAGI. The CDR3 has 13 residues. The CDR3 loop reads CASSIQPGSEAFF.

V gene TRBV12-3 or TRBV12-4 combines with J gene TRBJ1-5. This CDR3 spans 12 amino acids. CDR3 protein: CASTKANQPQHF.

The chain couples TRBV29-1 to TRBJ2-2. The V gene's germline CDR1 is SQVTM and CDR2 ANQGSEA. The CDR3 consists of 13 residues. The CDR3 region is CSVILHGTGELFF.

The chain couples TRBV15 to TRBJ2-2; TCRdb calls TRBD1, which cannot be checked without DNA. The length of the CDR3 is 18 residues. Germline lookup yields CDR1 LNHNV and CDR2 YYDKDF (reference sequence). The CDR3 loop is CATSRDDTGGLNTGELFF.

The V gene is TRBV20-1, the J gene TRBJ2-1; TCRdb lists TRBD1, though no DNA is available to test this call. CDR1 and CDR2 from the germline V gene are DFQATT and SNEGSKA (reference sequence). The CDR3 is 13 residues long. The CDR3 region is CSASGTDYNEQFF.

The gene calls are TRBV29-1 and TRBJ2-7. This CDR3 comprises 13 residues. CDR1 is SQVTM, CDR2 ANQGSEA, per germline. The CDR3 sequence is CSVEDKESYEQYF.

The J gene is TRBJ2-5, the V gene TRBV2; TCRdb picks TRBD2, but there is no DNA to check that call. Germline CDR1 SNHLY, CDR2 FYNNEI. The CDR3 runs 15 residues. This CDR3 reads CASSEALGPQETQYF. The variable domain in full, completed from reference TRBV2 and TRBJ2-5, reads EPEVTQTPSHQVTQMGQEVILRCVPISNHLYFYWYRQILGQKVEFLVSFYNNEISEKSEIFDDQFSVERPDGSNFTLKIRSTKLEDSAMYFCASSEALGPQETQYFGPGTRLLVL.